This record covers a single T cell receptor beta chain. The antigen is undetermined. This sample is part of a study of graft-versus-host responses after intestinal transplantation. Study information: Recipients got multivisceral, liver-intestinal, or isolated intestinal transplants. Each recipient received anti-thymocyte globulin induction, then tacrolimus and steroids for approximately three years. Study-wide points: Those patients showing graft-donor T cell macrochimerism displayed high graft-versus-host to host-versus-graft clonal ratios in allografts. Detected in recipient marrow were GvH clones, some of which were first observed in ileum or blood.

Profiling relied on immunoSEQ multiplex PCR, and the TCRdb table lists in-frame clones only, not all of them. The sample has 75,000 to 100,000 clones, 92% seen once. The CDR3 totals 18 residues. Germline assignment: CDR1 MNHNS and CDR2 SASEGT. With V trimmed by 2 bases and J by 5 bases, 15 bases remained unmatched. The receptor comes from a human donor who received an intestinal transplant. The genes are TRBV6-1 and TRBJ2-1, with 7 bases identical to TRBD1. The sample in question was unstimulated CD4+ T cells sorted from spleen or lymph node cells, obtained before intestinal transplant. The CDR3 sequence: CASSERKTGLITHNEQFF. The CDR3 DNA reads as TGTGCCAGCAGTGAACGGAAGACAGGGTTAATAACGCACAATGAGCAGTTCTTC.